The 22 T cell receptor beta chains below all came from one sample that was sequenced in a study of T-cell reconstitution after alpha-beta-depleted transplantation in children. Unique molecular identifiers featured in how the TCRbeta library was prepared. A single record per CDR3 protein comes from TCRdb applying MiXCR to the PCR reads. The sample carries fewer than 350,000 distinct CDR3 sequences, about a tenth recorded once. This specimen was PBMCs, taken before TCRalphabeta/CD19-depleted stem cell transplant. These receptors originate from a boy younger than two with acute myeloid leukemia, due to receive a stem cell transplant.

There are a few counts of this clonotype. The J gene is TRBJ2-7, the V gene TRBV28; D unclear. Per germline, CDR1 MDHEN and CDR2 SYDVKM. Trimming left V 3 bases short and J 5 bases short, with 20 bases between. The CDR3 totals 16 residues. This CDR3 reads CASSFPISLTGNEQYF. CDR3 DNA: TGTGCCAGCAGTTTCCCCATAAGCCTTACCGGCAACGAGCAGTACTTC.

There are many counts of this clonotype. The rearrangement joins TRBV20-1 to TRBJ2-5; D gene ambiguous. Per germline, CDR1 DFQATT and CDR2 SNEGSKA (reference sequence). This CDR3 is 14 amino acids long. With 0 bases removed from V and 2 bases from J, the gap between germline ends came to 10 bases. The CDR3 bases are TGCAGTGCTAGAGATATTCAGCAACAAGAGACCCAGTACTTC. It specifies CSARDIQQQETQYF.

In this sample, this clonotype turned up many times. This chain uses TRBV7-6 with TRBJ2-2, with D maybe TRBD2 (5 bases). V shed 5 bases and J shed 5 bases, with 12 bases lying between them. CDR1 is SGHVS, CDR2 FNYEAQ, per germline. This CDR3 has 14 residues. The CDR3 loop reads CASSPGRGTGELFF. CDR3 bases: TGTGCCAGCAGCCCGGGGAGAGGTACCGGGGAGCTGTTTTTT. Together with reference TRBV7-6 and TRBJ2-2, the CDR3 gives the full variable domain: GAGVSQSPRYKVTKRGQDVALRCDPISGHVSLYWYRQALGQGPEFLTYFNYEAQQDKSGLPNDRFSAERPEGSISTLTIQRTEQRDSAMYRCASSPGRGTGELFFGEGSRLTVL.

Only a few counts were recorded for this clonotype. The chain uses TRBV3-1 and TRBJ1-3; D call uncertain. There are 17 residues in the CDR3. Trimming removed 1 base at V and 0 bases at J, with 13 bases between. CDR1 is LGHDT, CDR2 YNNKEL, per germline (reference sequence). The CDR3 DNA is TGTGCCAGCAGCCAAGCGGGTACCGCAGTCTCTGGAAACACCATATATTTT. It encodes CASSQAGTAVSGNTIYF.

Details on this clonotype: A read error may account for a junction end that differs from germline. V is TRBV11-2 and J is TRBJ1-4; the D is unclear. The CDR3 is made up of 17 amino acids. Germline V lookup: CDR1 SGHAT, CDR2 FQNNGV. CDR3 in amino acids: CASSLRTSRATNEKLYF. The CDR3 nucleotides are TGTGCCAGCAGCTTAAGGACGTCACGAGCAACTAATGAAAAACTGTATTTT.

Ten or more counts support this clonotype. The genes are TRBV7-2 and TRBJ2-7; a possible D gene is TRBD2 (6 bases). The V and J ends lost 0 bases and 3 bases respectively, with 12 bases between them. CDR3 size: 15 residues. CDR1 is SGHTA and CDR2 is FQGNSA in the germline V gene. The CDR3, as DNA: TGTGCCAGCAGCTTAGCTCGGGGAGGAGTCTACGAGCAGTACTTC. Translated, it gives CASSLARGGVYEQYF. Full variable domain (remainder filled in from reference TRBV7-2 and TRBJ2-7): GAGVSQSPSNKVTEKGKDVELRCDPISGHTALYWYRQSLGQGLEFLIYFQGNSAPDKSGLPSDRFSAERTGGSVSTLTIQRTQQEDSAVYLCASSLARGGVYEQYFGPGTRLTVT.

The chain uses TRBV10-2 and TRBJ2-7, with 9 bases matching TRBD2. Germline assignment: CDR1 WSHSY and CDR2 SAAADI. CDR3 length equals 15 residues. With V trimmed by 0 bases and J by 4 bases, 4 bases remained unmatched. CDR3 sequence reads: CASSESSGSGYEQYF. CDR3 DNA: TGCGCCAGCAGTGAGTCTAGCGGGAGTGGGTACGAGCAGTACTTC.

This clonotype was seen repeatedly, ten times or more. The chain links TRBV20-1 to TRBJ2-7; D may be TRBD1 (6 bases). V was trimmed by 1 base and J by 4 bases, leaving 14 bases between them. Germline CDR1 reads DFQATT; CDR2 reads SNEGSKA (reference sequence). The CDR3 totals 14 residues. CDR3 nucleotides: TGCAGTGCTAGAGGCCACCCACAGGGTTACGAGCAGTACTTC. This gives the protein CSARGHPQGYEQYF.

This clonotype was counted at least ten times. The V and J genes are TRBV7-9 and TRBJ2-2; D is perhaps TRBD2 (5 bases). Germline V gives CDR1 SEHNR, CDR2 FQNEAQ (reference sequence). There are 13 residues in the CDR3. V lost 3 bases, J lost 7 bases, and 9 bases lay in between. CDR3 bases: TGTGCCAGCAGCTTCTTGGAGGTCGGGGAGCTGTTTTTT. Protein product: CASSFLEVGELFF. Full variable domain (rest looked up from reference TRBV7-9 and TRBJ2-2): DTGVSQNPRHKITKRGQNVTFRCDPISEHNRLYWYRQTLGQGPEFLTYFQNEAQLEKSRLLSDRFSAERPKGSFSTLEIQRTEQGDSAMYLCASSFLEVGELFFGEGSRLTVL.

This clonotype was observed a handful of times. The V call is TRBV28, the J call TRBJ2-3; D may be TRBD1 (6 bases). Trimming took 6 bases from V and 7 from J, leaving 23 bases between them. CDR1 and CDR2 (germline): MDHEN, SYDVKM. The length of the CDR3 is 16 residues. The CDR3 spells CASSETGPTVLNTQYF. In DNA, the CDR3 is TGTGCCAGCAGCGAGACAGGCCCAACTGTCCTCAATACGCAGTATTTT. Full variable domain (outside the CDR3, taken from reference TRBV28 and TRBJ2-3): DVKVTQSSRYLVKRTGEKVFLECVQDMDHENMFWYRQDPGLGLRLIYFSYDVKMKEKGDIPEGYSVSREKKERFSLILESASTNQTSMYLCASSETGPTVLNTQYFGPGTRLTVL.

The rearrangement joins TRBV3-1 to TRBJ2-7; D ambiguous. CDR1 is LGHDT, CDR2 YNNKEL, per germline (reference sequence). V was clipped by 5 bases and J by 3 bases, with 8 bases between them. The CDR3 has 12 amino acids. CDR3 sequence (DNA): TGTGCCAGCAGCTCCTCTATCTACGAGCAGTACTTC. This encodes CASSSSIYEQYF.

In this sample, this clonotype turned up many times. As DNA, the CDR3 is TGTGCCAGCAGTTTTTGGAAGGACCAAAACATTCAGTACTTC. It yields the protein CASSFWKDQNIQYF. The gene calls are TRBV12-3 or TRBV12-4 and TRBJ2-4, with unresolved D. Trimming pared 3 bases from V and 5 bases from J, leaving 11 bases between. This CDR3 comprises 14 residues.

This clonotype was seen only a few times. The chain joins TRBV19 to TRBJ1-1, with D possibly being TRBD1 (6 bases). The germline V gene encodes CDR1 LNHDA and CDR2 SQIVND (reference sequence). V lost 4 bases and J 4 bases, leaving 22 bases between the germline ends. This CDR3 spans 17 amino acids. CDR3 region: CASSKRGGLLFVTEAFF. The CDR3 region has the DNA TGTGCCAGTAGTAAAAGAGGGGGACTCTTATTCGTCACTGAAGCTTTCTTT.

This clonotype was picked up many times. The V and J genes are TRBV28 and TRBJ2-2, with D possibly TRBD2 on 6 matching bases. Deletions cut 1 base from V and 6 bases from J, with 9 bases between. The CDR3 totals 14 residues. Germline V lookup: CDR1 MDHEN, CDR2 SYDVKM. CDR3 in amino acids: CASSLSGEAGELFF. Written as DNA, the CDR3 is TGTGCCAGCAGTTTATCGGGGGAGGCCGGGGAGCTGTTTTTT.

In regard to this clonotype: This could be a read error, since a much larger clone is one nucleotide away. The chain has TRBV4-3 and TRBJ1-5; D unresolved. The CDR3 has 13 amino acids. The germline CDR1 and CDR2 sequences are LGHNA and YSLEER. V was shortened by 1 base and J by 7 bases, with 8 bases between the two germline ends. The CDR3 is CASSQGIPQPQHF. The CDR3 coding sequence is TGCGCCAGCAGCCAAGGGATACCCCAGCCCCAGCATTTT.

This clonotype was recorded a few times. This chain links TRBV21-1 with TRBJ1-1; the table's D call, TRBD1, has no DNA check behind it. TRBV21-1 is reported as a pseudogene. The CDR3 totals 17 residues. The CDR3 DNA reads TGTGCCAGCAGCAAAGTCCCCCAGGGAAGCAAGAACACTGAAGCTTTCTTT. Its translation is CASSKVPQGSKNTEAFF.

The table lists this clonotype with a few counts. CDR3: CASSFFGVGFNTGELFF. The CDR3 nucleotides are TGTGCCAGCAGCTTCTTTGGTGTTGGGTTCAACACCGGGGAGCTGTTTTTT. The chain has TRBV7-9 and TRBJ2-2; D is undetermined. Germline CDR1 is SEHNR and CDR2 is FQNEAQ (reference sequence). The ends were cut back, 3 bases at V and 2 bases at J, with 16 bases in the middle. The CDR3 runs to 17 residues.

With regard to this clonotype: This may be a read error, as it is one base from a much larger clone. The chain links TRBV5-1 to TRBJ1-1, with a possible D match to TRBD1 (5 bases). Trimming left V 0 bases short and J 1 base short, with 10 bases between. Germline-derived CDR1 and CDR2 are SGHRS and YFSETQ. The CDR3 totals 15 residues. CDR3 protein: CASSLGQTTNTEAFF. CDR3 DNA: TGCGCCAGCAGCTTGGGACAGACCACGAACACTGAAGCTTTCTTT. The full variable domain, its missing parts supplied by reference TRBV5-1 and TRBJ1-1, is KAGVTQTPRYLIKTRGQQVTLSCSPISGHRSVSWYQQTPGQGLQFLFEYFSETQRNKGNFPGRFSGRQFSNSRSEMNVSTLELGDSALYLCASSLGQTTNTEAFFGQGTRLTVV.

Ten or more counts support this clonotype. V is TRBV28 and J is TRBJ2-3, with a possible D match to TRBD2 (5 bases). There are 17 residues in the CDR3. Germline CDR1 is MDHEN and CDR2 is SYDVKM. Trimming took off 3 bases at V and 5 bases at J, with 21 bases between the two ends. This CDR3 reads CASSFGSRGSVGDTQYF. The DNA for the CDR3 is TGTGCCAGCAGTTTTGGTTCCCGGGGATCGGTCGGAGATACGCAGTATTTT.

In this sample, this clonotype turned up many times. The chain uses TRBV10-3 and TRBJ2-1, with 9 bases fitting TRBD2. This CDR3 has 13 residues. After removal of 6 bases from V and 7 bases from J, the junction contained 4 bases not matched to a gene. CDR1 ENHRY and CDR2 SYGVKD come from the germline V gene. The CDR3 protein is CAISVSGGNEQFF. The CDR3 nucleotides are TGTGCCATCAGCGTTAGCGGGGGAAATGAGCAGTTCTTC.

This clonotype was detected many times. The CDR3 spells CASSLAPLGSMNTEAFF. The CDR3 DNA is TGCGCCAGCAGCTTGGCACCCTTGGGCAGCATGAACACTGAAGCTTTCTTT. The rearrangement joins TRBV5-1 to TRBJ1-1, with D unclear. The CDR3 consists of 17 residues. The germline V and J ends were trimmed by 0 bases and 0 bases, with 15 bases remaining between them. Germline V lookup: CDR1 SGHRS, CDR2 YFSETQ.

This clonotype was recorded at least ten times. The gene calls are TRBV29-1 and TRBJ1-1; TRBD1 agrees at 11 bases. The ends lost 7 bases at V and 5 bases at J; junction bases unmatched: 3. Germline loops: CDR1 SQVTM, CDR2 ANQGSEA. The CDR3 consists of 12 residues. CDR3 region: CSGGQGATEAFF. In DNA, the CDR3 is TGCAGCGGCGGACAGGGGGCGACTGAAGCTTTCTTT. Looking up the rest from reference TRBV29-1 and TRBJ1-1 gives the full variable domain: SAVISQKPSRDICQRGTSLTIQCQVDSQVTMMFWYRQQPGQSLTLIATANQGSEATYESGFVIDKFPISRPNLTFSTLTVSNMSPEDSSIYLCSGGQGATEAFFGQGTRLTVV.